This TCR beta chain was identified in a study of T cell responses to AZD1222 COVID-19 vaccine. This clone was seen a handful of times. Its specificity is not known. Assay used: immunoSEQ multiplex PCR; TCRdb lists only in-frame clones, some missing. The sample records over 150,000 clones, less than 90% being singletons. General study results and limits: AZD1222 recipients seropositive at baseline numbered only 5 or 6. Two AZD1222 administrations were followed by greater Spike-specific TCR breadth and depth. Per reports, nearly half of all spike-specific TCRs target regions that are unmutated in variants.

Germline CDR1 is KGHDR and CDR2 is SFDVKD. The CDR3 totals 12 residues. V was shortened by 7 bases and J by 6 bases, with 11 bases between the two germline ends. The chain is built from TRBV24-1 and TRBJ1-2; D is unresolved. The clonotype was recovered from an adult in good health. The sample here was peripheral blood, taken on day 0 of MenACWY control vaccination. The CDR3: CATSDTRHGYTF. The CDR3 nucleotides read TGTGCCACCAGCGACACGAGACATGGCTACACCTTC.